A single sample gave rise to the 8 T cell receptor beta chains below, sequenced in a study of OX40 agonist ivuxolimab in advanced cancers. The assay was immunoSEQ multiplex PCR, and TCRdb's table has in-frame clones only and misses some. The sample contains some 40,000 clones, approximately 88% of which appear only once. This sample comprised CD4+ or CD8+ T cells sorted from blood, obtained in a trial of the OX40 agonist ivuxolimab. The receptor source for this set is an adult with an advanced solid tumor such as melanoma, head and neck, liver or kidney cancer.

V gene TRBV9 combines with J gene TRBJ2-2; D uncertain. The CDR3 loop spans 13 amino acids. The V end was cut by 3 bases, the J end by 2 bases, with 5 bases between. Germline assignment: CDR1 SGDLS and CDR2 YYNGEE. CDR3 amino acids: CASSAGNTGELFF. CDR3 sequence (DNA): TGTGCCAGCAGCGCCGGAAACACCGGGGAGCTGTTTTTT.

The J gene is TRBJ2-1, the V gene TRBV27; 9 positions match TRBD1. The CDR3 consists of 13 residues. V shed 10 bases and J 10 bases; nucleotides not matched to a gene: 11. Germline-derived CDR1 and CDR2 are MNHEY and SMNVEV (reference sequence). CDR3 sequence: CATRGTGHREQFF. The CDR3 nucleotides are TGTGCCACCCGTGGGACAGGGCATAGGGAGCAGTTCTTC.

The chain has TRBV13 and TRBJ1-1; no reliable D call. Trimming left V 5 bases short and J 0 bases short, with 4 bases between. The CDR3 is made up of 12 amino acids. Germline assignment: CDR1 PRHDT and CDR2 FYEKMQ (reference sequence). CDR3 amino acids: CASSPMNTEAFF. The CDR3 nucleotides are TGTGCCAGCAGCCCCATGAACACTGAAGCTTTCTTT.

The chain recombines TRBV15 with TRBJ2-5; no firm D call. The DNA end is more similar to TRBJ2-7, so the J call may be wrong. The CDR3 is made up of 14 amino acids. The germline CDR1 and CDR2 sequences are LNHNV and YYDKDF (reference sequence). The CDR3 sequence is CATSRDRKEYEQYF. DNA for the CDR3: TGTGCCACCAGCAGAGACAGGAAAGAATACGAGCAGTACTTC.

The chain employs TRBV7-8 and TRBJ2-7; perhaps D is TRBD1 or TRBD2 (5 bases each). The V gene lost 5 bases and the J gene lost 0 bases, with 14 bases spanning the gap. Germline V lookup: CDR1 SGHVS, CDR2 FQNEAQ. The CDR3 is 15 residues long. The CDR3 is CASSLGRGPSYEQYF. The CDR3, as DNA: TGTGCCAGCAGCCTGGGTCGGGGACCCTCCTACGAGCAGTACTTC.

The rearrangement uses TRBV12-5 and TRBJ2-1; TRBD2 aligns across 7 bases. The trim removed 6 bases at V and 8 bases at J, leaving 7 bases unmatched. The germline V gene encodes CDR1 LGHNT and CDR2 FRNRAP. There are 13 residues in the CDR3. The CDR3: CASGRTSFHEQFF. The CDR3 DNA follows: TGTGCTAGTGGCCGGACTAGTTTCCATGAGCAGTTCTTC.

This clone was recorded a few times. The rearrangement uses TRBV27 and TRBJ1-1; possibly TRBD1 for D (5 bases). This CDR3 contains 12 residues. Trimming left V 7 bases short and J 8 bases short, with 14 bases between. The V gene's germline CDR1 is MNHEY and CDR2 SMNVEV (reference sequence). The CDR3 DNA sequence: TGTGCCAGCATAACCGGGGCCTCGGAAGCTTTCTTT. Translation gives CASITGASEAFF.

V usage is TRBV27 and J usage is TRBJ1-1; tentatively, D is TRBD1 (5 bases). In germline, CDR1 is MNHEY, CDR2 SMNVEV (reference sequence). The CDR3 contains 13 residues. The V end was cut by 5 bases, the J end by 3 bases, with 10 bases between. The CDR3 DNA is TGTGCCAGCAGTACCAGGGTGTACACTGAAGCTTTCTTT. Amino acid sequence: CASSTRVYTEAFF.